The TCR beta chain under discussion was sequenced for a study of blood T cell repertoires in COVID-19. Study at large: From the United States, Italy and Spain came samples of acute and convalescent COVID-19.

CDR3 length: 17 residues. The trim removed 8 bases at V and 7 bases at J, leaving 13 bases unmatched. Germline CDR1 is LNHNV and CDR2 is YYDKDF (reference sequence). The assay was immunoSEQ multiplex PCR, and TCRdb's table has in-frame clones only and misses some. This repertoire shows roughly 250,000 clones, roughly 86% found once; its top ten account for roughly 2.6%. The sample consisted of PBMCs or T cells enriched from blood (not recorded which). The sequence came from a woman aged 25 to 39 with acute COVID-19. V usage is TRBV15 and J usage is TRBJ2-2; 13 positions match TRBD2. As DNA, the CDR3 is TGTGCCACCCGACTAGCGGGGGGTTTGGGAAAAAACGGGGAGCTGTTTTTT. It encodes CATRLAGGLGKNGELFF.